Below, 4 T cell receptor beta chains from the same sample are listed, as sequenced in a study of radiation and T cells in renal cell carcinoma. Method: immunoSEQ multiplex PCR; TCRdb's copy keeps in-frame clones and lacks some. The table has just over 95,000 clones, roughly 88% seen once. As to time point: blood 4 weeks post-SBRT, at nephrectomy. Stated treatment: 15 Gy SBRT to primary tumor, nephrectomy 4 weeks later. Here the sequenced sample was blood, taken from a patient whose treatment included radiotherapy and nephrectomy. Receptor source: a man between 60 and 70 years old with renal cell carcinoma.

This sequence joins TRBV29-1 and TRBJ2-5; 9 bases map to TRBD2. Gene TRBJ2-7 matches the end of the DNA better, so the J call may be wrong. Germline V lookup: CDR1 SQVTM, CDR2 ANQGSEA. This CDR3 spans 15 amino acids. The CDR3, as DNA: TGCAGCGTTGGACCGGCGGGAGGGCCTCCCTACGAGCAGTACTTC. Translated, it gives CSVGPAGGPPYEQYF.

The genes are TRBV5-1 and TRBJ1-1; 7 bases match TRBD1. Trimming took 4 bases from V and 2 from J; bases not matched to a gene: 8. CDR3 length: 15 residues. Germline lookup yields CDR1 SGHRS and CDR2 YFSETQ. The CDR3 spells CASSAGGQANTEAFF. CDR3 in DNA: TGCGCCAGCAGCGCTGGCGGACAGGCAAACACTGAAGCTTTCTTT.

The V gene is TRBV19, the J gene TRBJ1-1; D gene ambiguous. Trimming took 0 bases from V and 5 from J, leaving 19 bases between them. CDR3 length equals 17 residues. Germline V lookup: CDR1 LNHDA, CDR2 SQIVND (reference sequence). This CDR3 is CASSIDHGAGPPTEAFF. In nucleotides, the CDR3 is TGTGCCAGTAGTATAGATCACGGCGCAGGACCCCCGACTGAAGCTTTCTTT.

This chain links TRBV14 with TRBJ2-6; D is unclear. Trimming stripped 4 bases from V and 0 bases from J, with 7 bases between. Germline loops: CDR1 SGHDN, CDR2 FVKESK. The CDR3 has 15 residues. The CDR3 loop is CASSLLSSGANVLTF. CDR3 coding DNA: TGTGCCAGCAGCCTCCTTAGCTCTGGGGCCAACGTCCTGACTTTC.